The clone carrying this TCR beta chain was detected many times. Antigen unknown. Germline V gives CDR1 SGHTA, CDR2 FQGNSA. The V end was cut by 1 base, the J end by 1 base, with 8 bases between. This CDR3 region has 14 residues. TCRdb re-processed the PCR reads through MiXCR. Here the sample spans under 25,000 clones, roughly a sixth being singletons. Among the patients, none had received any treatment before thyroid surgery. This record comes from a study of metastatic and nonmetastatic thyroid tumors. Across the whole study: Repertoires were compared across blood and tumor or nodule tissue from malignant and benign thyroid patients. Findings and limits, study-wide: Malignant thyroid tumors reportedly exceeded benign nodules significantly in TCR beta diversity, with the difference appearing in blood and tumor.

This sequence was found in a female donor with papillary thyroid cancer or a benign thyroid nodule (not recorded which). Some clones in this sample may be carry-over from other donors' samples. Source material: blood. The rearrangement links TRBV7-2 to TRBJ2-7, with a possible D match to TRBD2 (5 bases). The CDR3 DNA reads as TGTGCCAGCAGCTTAGAGAGGGCGTCCTACGAGCAGTACTTC. Translation gives CASSLERASYEQYF.